The clone carrying this T cell receptor (beta chain) was seen at least ten times. Antigen specificity is unknown. This sample is part of a study of CD8 T cells in ankylosing spondylitis. Study-wide results and limits: The study identified a TCR beta motif of seven or eight highly homologous variants that appeared characteristic of ankylosing spondylitis blood. A CD8+ phenotype characterized the disease-linked clones, which were relatively rare in peripheral blood. In synovial fluid and blood from reactive arthritis, some motif variants were previously reported.

In TCRdb, the 5' RACE reads were re-called with MiXCR into one record per CDR3 protein. This sample has around 890,000 distinct CDR3 sequences, with 10% to 15% found just once. The sample was blood, either unsorted or a sorted T cell fraction (not recorded which). The source of this sequence is a male donor with ankylosing spondylitis.

The CDR3, as DNA: TGTGCCAGCAGTTTAGGTCAGGGGGCTGGCACCGGGGAGCTGTTTTTT. This translates into CASSLGQGAGTGELFF. This chain links TRBV12-3 or TRBV12-4 with TRBJ2-2; 8 bases match TRBD1. The CDR3 spans 16 residues. The V segment lost 1 base and the J segment 4 bases; nucleotides outside the gene matches: 5.